What follows are 20 T cell receptor beta chains derived from one specimen sequenced in a study of Graves' ophthalmopathy and Graves' hyperthyroidism. The TCR beta CDR3 regions underwent amplification from RNA transcripts. Second-round multiplex PCR came after a first-round RT-PCR that employed HTBI primers. TCRdb re-analysed the multiplex PCR reads in MiXCR, keeping a single row per CDR3 protein. The repertoire holds hundreds of thousands of distinct CDR3 sequences, with 20% to 25% as singletons. Sequencing was performed on peripheral blood. The receptors come from a young woman with stable Graves' hyperthyroidism. Some clones in this sample may be carry-over from other donors' samples.

The rearrangement links TRBV6-2 or TRBV6-3 to TRBJ2-5, with a possible D match to TRBD2 (5 bases). Trimming cost V 5 bases and J 1 base, with 14 bases left between them. CDR3 length: 15 residues. Germline CDR1 reads MNHEY; CDR2 reads SVGEGT. The CDR3 nucleotides read TGTGCCAGCAGTGCCCTTACCCTAGCCCAAGAGACCCAGTACTTC. Its protein is CASSALTLAQETQYF.

This clonotype was seen ten or more times. The chain couples TRBV6-5 to TRBJ1-1; no clear D gene. The CDR3 covers 15 residues. The V and J ends lost 3 bases and 1 base respectively, with 12 bases between them. CDR1 MNHEY and CDR2 SVGAGI come from the germline V gene. The CDR3, as DNA: TGTGCCAGCAGTTATCAACCCAGCGGGAACACTGAAGCTTTCTTT. Its translation is CASSYQPSGNTEAFF.

This chain joins TRBV5-1 and TRBJ1-2; 7 nucleotides agree with TRBD1. Trimming at V came to 4 bases and at J to 4 bases, leaving 7 bases not matched to a gene. CDR1 SGHRS and CDR2 YFSETQ come from the germline V gene. This CDR3 comprises 14 residues. CDR3 sequence: CASSPADRLYGYTF. CDR3 sequence (DNA): TGCGCCAGCAGCCCGGCGGACAGGCTCTATGGCTACACCTTC.

This clonotype has ten or more counts. The rearrangement joins TRBV20-1 to TRBJ2-2; possibly TRBD2 for D (6 bases). V lost 0 bases, J lost 5 bases, and 10 bases lay in between. In germline, CDR1 is DFQATT, CDR2 SNEGSKA (reference sequence). The CDR3 length is 14 residues. For the CDR3, the DNA is TGCAGTGCTAGAGATAAGGCGGGAACCGGGGAGCTGTTTTTT. Amino acid sequence: CSARDKAGTGELFF.

Ten or more counts support this clonotype. The rearrangement joins TRBV20-1 to TRBJ2-2, with no clear D. The germline V gene encodes CDR1 DFQATT and CDR2 SNEGSKA (reference sequence). V shed 4 bases and J shed 1 base, with 13 bases lying between them. This CDR3 spans 15 amino acids. CDR3 amino acids: CSANLWAVNTGELFF. CDR3 DNA sequence: TGCAGTGCTAACCTTTGGGCGGTGAACACCGGGGAGCTGTTTTTT.

The chain links TRBV20-1 to TRBJ2-7; the D is unclear. Trimming shortened V by 0 bases and J by 2 bases, and 17 bases separated the two germline ends. Germline V gene sequence: CDR1 DFQATT, CDR2 SNEGSKA (reference sequence). The CDR3 extends over 16 amino acids. CDR3 in DNA: TGCAGTGCTAGAGAGGATTTTGACCGGAGCCCCTACGAGCAGTACTTC. Encoded protein: CSAREDFDRSPYEQYF.

This clonotype was detected ten times or more. The V gene is TRBV20-1, the J gene TRBJ1-1; D not certain. The CDR3 length is 14 residues. With 5 bases removed from V and 0 bases from J, the gap between germline ends came to 13 bases. Per germline, CDR1 DFQATT and CDR2 SNEGSKA (reference sequence). The CDR3 sequence: CSAPPWALNTEAFF. The CDR3 DNA is TGCAGTGCTCCACCCTGGGCTTTGAACACTGAAGCTTTCTTT.

The V and J genes are TRBV20-1 and TRBJ2-5; TRBD1 matches at 7 bases. Germline V lookup: CDR1 DFQATT, CDR2 SNEGSKA (reference sequence). The ends lost 6 bases at V and 9 bases at J; junction bases unmatched: 7. The CDR3 contains 11 residues. CDR3 sequence: CSAYRGGAQYF. CDR3 coding DNA: TGCAGTGCGTACAGGGGCGGTGCCCAGTACTTC.

This clonotype turned up a few times. The gene calls are TRBV18 and TRBJ1-1; tentatively, D is TRBD1 (5 bases). Trimming removed 1 base from V and 0 bases from J, with 18 bases in between. The CDR3 is 18 residues long. CDR1 is KGHSH and CDR2 is LQKENI in the germline V gene. The CDR3 DNA sequence: TGTGCCAGCTCACCACAAACTCAGGGACCGATCCTGAACACTGAAGCTTTCTTT. Its translation is CASSPQTQGPILNTEAFF.

In regard to this clonotype: A much larger clone differs by one base, so this may be a read error. The CDR3 does not end in the conserved phenylalanine or tryptophan, so this is likely a read error. The CDR3 is CSALVASYEQYY. DNA of the CDR3: TGCAGTGCTTTAGTGGCAAGCTACGAGCAGTACTAC. The V gene is TRBV20-1, the J gene TRBJ2-7; D gene uncertain. CDR1 and CDR2 from the germline V gene are DFQATT and SNEGSKA (reference sequence). This CDR3 is 12 amino acids long. V was cut by 5 bases and J by 3 bases, with 11 bases left in between.

This clonotype has ten or more counts. V usage is TRBV7-2 and J usage is TRBJ2-7; TRBD1 matches 7 bases. The CDR3 covers 14 residues. CDR1 is SGHTA and CDR2 is FQGNSA in the germline V gene. J was trimmed by 2 bases and V by 5 bases; bases with no gene match: 6. The CDR3 is CASSTRQGAYEQYF. CDR3 DNA sequence: TGTGCCAGCAGCACCCGACAGGGTGCCTACGAGCAGTACTTC.

This clonotype was detected only a few times. This chain joins TRBV18 and TRBJ2-7; possible D gene TRBD1, 5 bases. The V end was cut by 3 bases, the J end by 1 base, with 10 bases between. The CDR3 has 14 amino acids. The V gene's germline CDR1 is KGHSH and CDR2 LQKENI. CDR3 protein: CASSPPPGSYEQYF. In nucleotides, the CDR3 is TGTGCCAGCTCACCCCCCCCAGGGTCCTACGAGCAGTACTTC. Looking up the rest from reference TRBV18 and TRBJ2-7 gives the full variable domain: NAGVMQNPRHLVRRRGQEARLRCSPMKGHSHVYWYRQLPEEGLKFMVYLQKENIIDESGMPKERFSAEFPKEGPSILRIQQVVRGDSAAYFCASSPPPGSYEQYFGPGTRLTVT.

The J gene is TRBJ1-1, the V gene TRBV12-3 or TRBV12-4; the D is unclear. Between the trimmed V and J ends, which lost 5 bases and 11 bases, there was a span of 18 bases. The CDR3 has 13 residues. The CDR3 DNA follows: TGTGCCAGCAGTCTCGGGAGTCAAGCCGGCGCTTTCTTT. Encoded protein: CASSLGSQAGAFF.

At least ten counts were recorded for this clonotype. The chain links TRBV12-3 or TRBV12-4 to TRBJ2-7, with 10 bases that match TRBD1. The CDR3 spans 14 residues. The trim removed 5 bases at V and 3 bases at J, leaving 4 bases unmatched. DNA of the CDR3: TGTGCCAGCAGTGTTGGACAGGGGGACTACGAGCAGTACTTC. Amino acids: CASSVGQGDYEQYF.

Ten or more counts support this clonotype. V gene TRBV5-1 combines with J gene TRBJ2-7; D not certain. Germline V CDR1 and CDR2: SGHRS, YFSETQ. V was shortened by 5 bases and J by 1 base, with 10 bases between the two germline ends. This CDR3 is built from 13 residues. CDR3 bases: TGCGCCAGCAGGTATGGGCCATCCTACGAGCAGTACTTC. Its translation: CASRYGPSYEQYF.

This clonotype was seen ten or more times. This sequence joins TRBV2 and TRBJ1-2; no reliable D call. The ends were cut back, 4 bases at V and 8 bases at J, with 23 bases in the middle. The germline V gene encodes CDR1 SNHLY and CDR2 FYNNEI. This CDR3 is built from 16 residues. CDR3 nucleotides: TGTGCCAGCAGTGTACGAGAGATAGGTGGAGGAGAAGGCTACACCTTC. Translating gives CASSVREIGGGEGYTF.

This clonotype was observed at least ten times. The chain carries TRBV20-1 and TRBJ2-7; 13 bases are shared with TRBD2. CDR3 length equals 14 residues. The trim removed 6 bases at V and 0 bases at J, leaving 2 bases unmatched. Germline CDR1 DFQATT, CDR2 SNEGSKA (reference sequence). CDR3 loop: CSAGLAGRSYEQYF. The CDR3 DNA is TGCAGTGCGGGACTAGCGGGGCGCTCCTACGAGCAGTACTTC.

Notes on this clonotype: The CDR3 end shows no conserved phenylalanine or tryptophan, and so a read error is likely. The chain combines TRBV6-1 with TRBJ1-2; D is possibly TRBD1 (6 bases). CDR3 length equals 12 residues. The V and J ends lost 7 bases and 4 bases respectively, with 10 bases between them. The germline gives CDR1 MNHNS, CDR2 SASEGT. For the CDR3, the DNA is TGTGCCAGCACTGGGGACACCTATGGCTACACCGTC. It specifies CASTGDTYGYTV.

This clonotype occurred a few times. The genes are TRBV10-3 and TRBJ2-2, with TRBD1 as a possible D gene (5 bases). CDR1 and CDR2 from the germline V gene are ENHRY and SYGVKD. CDR3 length: 15 residues. The V end lost 9 bases, the J end lost 0 bases, and 14 bases lay between the germline ends. The CDR3: CAIPRGTANTGELFF. DNA for the CDR3: TGTGCCATTCCTAGGGGTACCGCGAACACCGGGGAGCTGTTTTTT.

This clonotype was seen a handful of times. The chain combines TRBV4-1 with TRBJ1-1; D is possibly TRBD1 (6 bases). This CDR3 spans 17 amino acids. Germline V CDR1 and CDR2: MGHRA, YSYEKL. V was pared by 1 base and J by 1 base, with 16 bases between. The DNA for the CDR3 is TGCGCCAGCAGCCAAGCCCCCCTGACAGGAGCGAACACTGAAGCTTTCTTT. Its protein product is CASSQAPLTGANTEAFF.